These T cell receptor beta chains were read from a single sample in a study of identical twins. From the 5' RACE reads, TCRdb called clonotypes with MiXCR, one entry per CDR3 protein. The sample holds 400,000 to 600,000 distinct CDR3 sequences, around 24% seen once. The same data also went into a second study, on yellow fever vaccine responses in identical twins.

Input material: CD4+ T cells sorted from blood. These receptors were collected from a woman under 30 in good health. Both conserved end residues are part of each CDR3. D genes are given only for firm matches. Size is omitted from some rows. Given values are once, few, many or a class for expanded clones.

.	TRBJ1-6	.	TRBV12-3/TRBV12-4	CASSRHLPSNSPLHF	TGTGCCAGCAGCCGACACCTCCCCTCAAATTCACCCCTCCACTTT
.	TRBJ1-2	TRBD1	TRBV5-1	CASSLGTGSGYTF	TGCGCCAGCAGCTTGGGGACAGGCAGTGGCTACACCTTC
few	TRBJ2-1	TRBD2	TRBV5-1	CASSPTSAGSYNEQFF	TGCGCCAGCAGCCCTACTAGCGCCGGCTCCTACAATGAGCAGTTCTTC
few	TRBJ2-2	.	TRBV12-3/TRBV12-4	CASRLTGTGELFF	TGTGCCAGCAGATTGACAGGCACCGGGGAGCTGTTTTTT
few	TRBJ2-4	.	TRBV20-1	CSASGTANIQYF	TGCAGTGCTAGTGGGACGGCAAACATTCAGTACTTC
few	TRBJ2-7	.	TRBV29-1	CSVKAGRSSYEQYF	TGCAGCGTAAAGGCGGGGAGGAGCTCCTACGAGCAGTACTTC
few	TRBJ1-1	.	TRBV10-3	CATRVEGTEAFF	TGTGCCACCCGGGTGGAAGGCACTGAAGCTTTCTTT
.	TRBJ1-6	.	TRBV7-2	CASSGAAGTNNSPLHF	TGTGCCAGCAGCGGCGCCGCCGGGACGAACAATTCACCCCTCCACTTT
few	TRBJ1-5	TRBD1	TRBV10-2	CASSAGSRDRVRGPQHF	TGCGCCAGCAGTGCGGGGTCCCGGGACAGGGTCCGAGGGCCCCAGCATTTT
few	TRBJ2-1	.	TRBV6-2/TRBV6-3	CASSYFGQTGNEQFF	TGTGCCAGCAGTTACTTCGGGCAGACGGGTAATGAGCAGTTCTTC
.	TRBJ2-2	.	TRBV6-1	CASSPGTLLNTGELFF	TGTGCCAGCAGTCCCGGGACTCTATTGAACACCGGGGAGCTGTTTTTT
.	TRBJ2-2	.	TRBV20-1	CSARAGSNTGELFF	TGCAGTGCTAGAGCGGGGTCGAACACCGGGGAGCTGTTTTTT
few	TRBJ1-2	.	TRBV9	CASSVASAGLFYGYTF	TGTGCCAGCAGCGTAGCATCGGCAGGGTTGTTTTATGGCTACACCTTC
few	TRBJ2-1	TRBD1	TRBV2	CASSPPRDRVANEQFF	TGTGCCAGCAGTCCGCCCCGGGACAGGGTAGCCAATGAGCAGTTCTTC
few	TRBJ1-4	.	TRBV7-8	CASSLADGYNEKLFF	TGTGCCAGCAGCTTAGCGGACGGTTATAATGAAAAACTGTTTTTT
.	TRBJ2-3	TRBD1	TRBV15	CATSRDGTGSTDTQYF	TGTGCCACCAGCAGAGATGGGACAGGGAGCACAGATACGCAGTATTTT
few	TRBJ2-3	TRBD2	TRBV5-1	CASSRTGGMDTQYF	TGCGCCAGCAGTAGAACGGGGGGGATGGATACGCAGTATTTT
.	TRBJ2-1	.	TRBV10-2	CASGREIYNEQFF	TGCGCCAGCGGACGGGAGATCTACAATGAGCAGTTCTTC
few	TRBJ1-4	.	TRBV24-1	CATSDSRGQINEKLFF	TGTGCCACCAGTGATTCTCGCGGACAGATAAATGAAAAACTGTTTTTT
few	TRBJ2-1	.	TRBV20-1	CSAPPGTVPGYNEQFF	TGCAGTGCACCACCCGGGACTGTCCCAGGCTACAATGAGCAGTTCTTC
.	TRBJ2-1	TRBD1	TRBV29-1	CSVGGQGGGEQFF	TGCAGCGTTGGGGGACAGGGAGGGGGTGAGCAGTTCTTC
few	TRBJ2-1	TRBD2	TRBV20-1	CSAKLAGVGEQFF	TGCAGTGCTAAATTAGCGGGAGTGGGTGAGCAGTTCTTC
.	TRBJ2-2	TRBD1	TRBV20-1	CSAGTGGSNTGELFF	TGCAGTGCGGGAACAGGGGGCTCGAACACCGGGGAGCTGTTTTTT
.	TRBJ1-6	.	TRBV10-3	CAIRWADSYNSPLHF	TGTGCCATCCGGTGGGCGGACAGTTATAATTCACCCCTCCACTTT
.	TRBJ2-1	.	TRBV10-2	CASSESSIGASYNEQFF	TGCGCCAGCAGTGAGTCTTCAATAGGGGCCTCTTACAATGAGCAGTTCTTC
few	TRBJ1-1	.	TRBV29-1	CSVEYNTEAFF	TGCAGCGTTGAGTACAACACTGAAGCTTTCTTT
few	TRBJ1-2	.	TRBV4-1	CASSDPLIWSYGYTF	TGCGCCAGCAGCGACCCATTAATATGGTCCTATGGCTACACCTTC
.	TRBJ2-5	TRBD1	TRBV5-1	CASSKNPGQQETQYF	TGCGCCAGCAGCAAAAACCCGGGACAGCAAGAGACCCAGTACTTC
.	TRBJ2-1	.	TRBV28	CASSLYRTANEQFF	TGTGCCAGCAGTCTCTACCGGACTGCCAATGAGCAGTTCTTC
.	TRBJ2-2	TRBD2	TRBV20-1	CSARDRVREGLVGELFF	TGCAGTGCTAGAGATCGCGTGCGGGAGGGTCTGGTCGGGGAGCTGTTTTTT
.	TRBJ2-1	.	TRBV7-9	CASSSGELYNEQFF	TGTGCCAGCAGCTCAGGGGAACTTTACAATGAGCAGTTCTTC
.	TRBJ2-5	.	TRBV11-2	CASSLFSNRQETQYF	TGTGCCAGCAGCTTATTTTCGAACAGGCAAGAGACCCAGTACTTC
few	TRBJ2-3	TRBD2	TRBV20-1	CSARDSAGGTDTQYF	TGCAGTGCTAGAGATTCAGCGGGAGGCACAGATACGCAGTATTTT
.	TRBJ2-1	TRBD2	TRBV12-3/TRBV12-4	CASSWGGRPISWFF	TGTGCCAGCAGTTGGGGCGGGAGGCCTATAAGTTGGTTCTTC
many	TRBJ1-1	.	TRBV6-5	CASSYSRGGMNTEAFF	TGTGCCAGCAGTTACTCGAGGGGTGGGATGAACACTGAAGCTTTCTTT
.	TRBJ2-4	.	TRBV29-1	CSVDQGENIQYF	TGCAGCGTTGATCAAGGGGAAAACATTCAGTACTTC
.	TRBJ1-1	.	TRBV7-9	CASSTQEVMNTEAFF	TGTGCCAGCAGCACACAGGAGGTCATGAACACTGAAGCTTTCTTT
few	TRBJ2-5	.	TRBV5-1	CASSGSRGHPTIQETQYF	TGCGCCAGCAGCGGATCCCGGGGACACCCCACCATCCAAGAGACCCAGTACTTC
few	TRBJ2-3	TRBD2	TRBV5-1	CASSISLAGGPDTQYF	TGCGCCAGCAGCATCTCCCTGGCGGGGGGCCCAGATACGCAGTATTTT
.	TRBJ2-4	.	TRBV6-5	CASSYSAVAKNIQYF	TGTGCCAGCAGTTACTCGGCAGTAGCCAAAAACATTCAGTACTTC
.	TRBJ2-7	.	TRBV3-1	CASSLQGRTYEQYF	TGTGCCAGCAGCCTCCAAGGACGGACCTACGAGCAGTACTTC
few	TRBJ2-2	.	TRBV24-1	CATTAPGLTGELFF	TGTGCCACCACCGCCCCGGGCCTTACCGGGGAGCTGTTTTTT
once	TRBJ2-3	.	TRBV6-1	CASSKPGWDTQYF	TGTGCCAGCAGTAAGCCAGGGTGGGATACGCAGTATTTT
.	TRBJ2-3	TRBD2	TRBV5-1	CASSFVAGGTDTQYF	TGCGCCAGCAGCTTTGTCGCGGGAGGCACAGATACGCAGTATTTT
few	TRBJ2-5	.	TRBV21-1	CASSKVVRLAGEGAGETQYF	TGTGCCAGCAGCAAAGTTGTTAGACTAGCGGGAGAGGGGGCGGGAGAGACCCAGTACTTC
.	TRBJ2-5	.	TRBV20-1	CSAYGTNQETQYF	TGCAGTGCTTACGGGACAAATCAAGAGACCCAGTACTTC
few	TRBJ1-6	TRBD1	TRBV6-1	CASSPERGTGKAPLHF	TGTGCCAGCAGCCCTGAGCGGGGGACAGGGAAGGCACCCCTCCACTTT
.	TRBJ2-2	TRBD1	TRBV29-1	CSVAMGQGANTGELFF	TGCAGCGTTGCAATGGGACAGGGGGCGAACACCGGGGAGCTGTTTTTT